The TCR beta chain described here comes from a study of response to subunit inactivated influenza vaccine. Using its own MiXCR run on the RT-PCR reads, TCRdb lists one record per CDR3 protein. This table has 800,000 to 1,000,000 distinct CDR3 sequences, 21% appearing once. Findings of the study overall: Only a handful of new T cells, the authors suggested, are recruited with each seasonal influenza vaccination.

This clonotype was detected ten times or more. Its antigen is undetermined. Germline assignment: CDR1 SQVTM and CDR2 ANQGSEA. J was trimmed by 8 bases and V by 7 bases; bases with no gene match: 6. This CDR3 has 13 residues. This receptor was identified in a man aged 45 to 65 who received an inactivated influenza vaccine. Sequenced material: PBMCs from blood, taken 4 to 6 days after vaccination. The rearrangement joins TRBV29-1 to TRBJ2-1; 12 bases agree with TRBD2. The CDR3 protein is CSAKTSGSYEQFF. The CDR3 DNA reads TGCAGCGCTAAGACTAGCGGGAGTTATGAGCAGTTCTTC.